This T cell receptor beta chain was found in a study of blood T cell repertoires in COVID-19. This clone was picked up a small number of times. This CDR3 has 16 amino acids. CDR1 ENHRY and CDR2 SYGVKD come from the germline V gene. V shed 10 bases and J shed 7 bases, with 23 bases lying between them. Sequenced by immunoSEQ multiplex PCR; TCRdb stores in-frame clones only, minus some. The sample includes over 250,000 clones, over 70% seen only once; the top ten take 3% to 3.5%. The sequenced material came from peripheral blood. This TCR came from a woman of 80 years or more with acute or convalescent COVID-19. The V gene is TRBV10-3, the J gene TRBJ1-6; the D gene is possibly TRBD1 (6 bases). The CDR3 DNA follows: TGTGCCACCCAGGGCCAAACCGGGACAATAAATTCACCCCTCCACTTT. Protein sequence: CATQGQTGTINSPLHF.